The 5 T cell receptor beta chains below come from one sample, sequenced in a study of blood T cell repertoires in COVID-19. The assay was immunoSEQ multiplex PCR, and TCRdb's table has in-frame clones only and misses some. The table has 200,000 to 250,000 clones, around four fifths seen once. Sequencing was done on a sample of peripheral blood. The receptors originated from a woman aged 80 or older with COVID-19, enrolled during active disease.

In this sample, this clone turned up once. The rearrangement joins TRBV21-1 to TRBJ1-5. TRBV21-1 is flagged as a pseudogene. CDR3 length: 12 residues. The CDR3: CASSKSWQPQHF. In nucleotides, the CDR3 is TGTGCCAGCAGCAAGAGTTGGCAGCCCCAGCATTTT.

The V call is TRBV24-1, the J call TRBJ2-5; TRBD1 aligns across 7 bases. The CDR3 runs 17 residues. After removal of 4 bases from V and 1 base from J, the junction contained 11 bases not matched to a gene. The germline V gene encodes CDR1 KGHDR and CDR2 SFDVKD. The DNA for the CDR3 is TGTGCCACCAGTGACCCTACGACAGGGTCCTCCCAAGAGACCCAGTACTTC. Amino acids: CATSDPTTGSSQETQYF.

This chain uses TRBV7-8 with TRBJ2-7; unclear D gene. Germline-derived CDR1 and CDR2 are SGHVS and FQNEAQ. The CDR3 sequence is 13 residues long. The ends were cut back, 5 bases at V and 5 bases at J, with 13 bases in the middle. The CDR3 DNA reads as TGTGCCAGCAGCCTAAGCCCTAATAACGAGCAGTACGTC. It encodes CASSLSPNNEQYV.

V usage is TRBV3-1 (or the pseudogene TRBV3-2) and J usage is TRBJ2-1; D might be TRBD1 (5 bases). V shed 3 bases and J shed 7 bases, with 16 bases lying between them. There are 15 residues in the CDR3. Germline assignment: CDR1 LGHDT and CDR2 YNNKEL (reference sequence). The CDR3: CASSHKGRDYNEQFF. The CDR3 nucleotides are TGTGCCAGCAGCCACAAAGGCAGGGATTATAATGAGCAGTTCTTC.

Note on this clone: Other nucleotide sequences in the sample specify the same CDR3. The CDR3: CASSLALAGGQETQYF. Written as DNA, the CDR3 is TGCGCCAGCAGCTTGGCACTAGCGGGGGGACAAGAGACCCAGTACTTC. The rearrangement joins TRBV5-1 to TRBJ2-5; 12 positions match TRBD2. CDR1 is SGHRS, CDR2 YFSETQ, per germline. Trimming took 0 bases from V and 2 from J; bases not matched to a gene: 2. The CDR3 has 16 amino acids.